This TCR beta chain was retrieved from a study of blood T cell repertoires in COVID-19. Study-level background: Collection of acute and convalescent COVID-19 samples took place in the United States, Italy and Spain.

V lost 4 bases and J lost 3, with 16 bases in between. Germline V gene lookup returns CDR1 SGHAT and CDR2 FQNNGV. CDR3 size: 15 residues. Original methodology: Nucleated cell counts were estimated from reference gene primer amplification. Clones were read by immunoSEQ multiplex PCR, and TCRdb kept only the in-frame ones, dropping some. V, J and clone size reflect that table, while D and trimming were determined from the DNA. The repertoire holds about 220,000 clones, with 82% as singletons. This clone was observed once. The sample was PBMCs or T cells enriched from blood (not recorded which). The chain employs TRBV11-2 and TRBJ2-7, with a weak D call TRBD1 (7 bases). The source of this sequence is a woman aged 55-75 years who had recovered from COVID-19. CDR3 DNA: TGTGCCAGCAGCTCAGGGGGGACACGGTACTACGAGCAGTACTTC. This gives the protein CASSSGGTRYYEQYF.